This TCR beta chain was profiled in a study of T cell responses to AZD1222 COVID-19 vaccine. This clone was seen a handful of times. Repertoires were generated with immunoSEQ multiplex PCR, while TCRdb's copy carries only in-frame clones and drops some. Altogether fewer than 200,000 clones are present, about 91% being singletons, with the ten largest covering 4.4%. This CDR3 is 18 amino acids long. The sequence derives from an adult in good health. Sequences were derived from peripheral blood, sampled on day 0 of MenACWY control vaccination. The chain is built from TRBV21-1 and TRBJ2-1; the table assigns TRBD2, which was not confirmed against the DNA. TRBV21-1 is given as a pseudogene. The CDR3 DNA sequence: TGTGCCAGCAGCCTTCGGACTAGCGGGAGGAGAATTTACAATGAGCAGTTCTTC. Protein product: CASSLRTSGRRIYNEQFF.